This paragraph reports one TCR beta chain. Its recognized antigen is unknown. Base qualities are not provided; no much larger clone lies one nucleotide away. The intended sense of this specimen's time point label: about 28 days (+/-7) after the second vaccine dose. AZD1222 recipients with second doses at about 4 weeks or about 12 weeks were pooled, because spike-specific TCR depth and breadth did not differ between schedules. Vaccinee samples came from UK trials COV001 and COV002, including a single-blind randomized controlled phase 2/3 trial of AZD1222 (ChAdOx1 nCoV-19) in healthy adults. For TCRbeta chain sequencing, PBMC samples were collected from trial participants at day 0 and at day 28 after the second dose. This specimen comes from a study of T cell responses to AZD1222 COVID-19 vaccine (dated by TCRdb to the early 2020s). Some background on the complete study: A total of 233 trial participants underwent TCR sequencing, of whom some 210 received two doses of AZD1222 and approximately 25 received two doses of the MenACWY control vaccine. Enrollment into the trials was organized by age into subgroups of 18-55, 56-69 and 70-plus years, and those subgroups contained roughly 150, 30 and 60 TCR-sequenced participants, respectively.

Broader findings and caveats from the paper: Conclusions about previously exposed vaccinees are limited because only six or seven AZD1222 recipients were SARS-CoV-2 seropositive at baseline. CD4 TCRs associated with the vaccine covered the entire spike protein, and the dominant responses were in regions 160-218 and 743-854. Participants were mostly white British and included more females than males, and it was suggested by the authors that clonal diversity may have been underestimated. No day 14 peak-response samples were available, so repertoires were characterized only after the peak T cell response. The 56-69-year group was small, and its depth increase did not reach significance, likely because of low power. After two AZD1222 doses, spike-specific TCR breadth and depth were significantly higher than at day 0 and than in MenACWY recipients. Reportedly, almost half of the unique spike-specific TCRs recognized epitopes lying outside the regions that are mutated in the B.1.351 and B.1.1.7 variants.

The CDR3 regions of human TCRbeta chains were subjected to immunosequencing. The paper's processing steps were these. Repertoire TCRs were matched against a reference library of SARS-CoV-2-specific TCRs generated with the MIRA antigen-specificity platform. Breadth was defined as the fraction of unique TCRs that were SARS-CoV-2-associated. Depth was defined as the fraction of total T cells that were SARS-CoV-2-associated. Each spike-specific TCR was assigned to its reactive spike region and to a CD4 or CD8 class using the MIRA data. Log10-transformed breadth and depth values were compared by one-way ANOVA with Sidak's multiple comparisons tests. Entries here come from immuneACCESS through TCRdb and include only in-frame sequences with V and J called. Some clones fail to appear in such tables; in the studies checked, an unresolved V gene covers under half of the shortfall, and the cause of the remainder is unknown. That table gives V, J and clone size, and the DNA gave D and trimming. The sample table records about 94,000 clones; 85% of these occur just once. About 4.5% of the sample is held by the ten biggest clonotypes.

In the germline V gene, CDR1 corresponds to LGHNA and CDR2 to YSLEER. The germline V and J ends show losses of 1 base and 6 bases respectively, and no gene match explains 15 bases of the junction. Its CDR3 holds 19 amino acids, cysteine through phenylalanine. Here the CDR3 DNA is all that survives: 57 bases in frame from base 1. The starting material was peripheral blood, obtained 28 days after the second AZD1222 dose. The rearranged chain carries TRBV4-3 and TRBJ2-3; TRBD2 aligns with 11 central bases. The source of this sequence is an adult who received the AZD1222 COVID-19 vaccine. The nucleotide sequence is TGCGCCAGCAGCCAAGGCCCCAAGCGTAGCGGGAGGGCCGTTGATACGCAGTATTTT. Translated, this is CASSQGPKRSGRAVDTQYF.